This TCR beta chain was sequenced in a study of blood T cell repertoires in COVID-19. Clones were sequenced by immunoSEQ multiplex PCR, and TCRdb holds only the in-frame ones, with some missing. The repertoire holds 120,000 or so clones, with 85% as singletons. The CDR3 is 15 residues long. V was pared by 2 bases and J by 4 bases, with 12 bases between. From germline, CDR1 is SGHAT and CDR2 FQNNGV. The V and J genes are TRBV11-2 and TRBJ1-3, with D possibly being TRBD1 (6 bases). Sequencing input: peripheral blood. The receptor was isolated from a woman of 80 years or more with acute or convalescent COVID-19. CDR3 coding DNA: TGTGCCAGCAGCTTATCCGGGACACCCGGAAACACCATATATTTT. Translation: CASSLSGTPGNTIYF.